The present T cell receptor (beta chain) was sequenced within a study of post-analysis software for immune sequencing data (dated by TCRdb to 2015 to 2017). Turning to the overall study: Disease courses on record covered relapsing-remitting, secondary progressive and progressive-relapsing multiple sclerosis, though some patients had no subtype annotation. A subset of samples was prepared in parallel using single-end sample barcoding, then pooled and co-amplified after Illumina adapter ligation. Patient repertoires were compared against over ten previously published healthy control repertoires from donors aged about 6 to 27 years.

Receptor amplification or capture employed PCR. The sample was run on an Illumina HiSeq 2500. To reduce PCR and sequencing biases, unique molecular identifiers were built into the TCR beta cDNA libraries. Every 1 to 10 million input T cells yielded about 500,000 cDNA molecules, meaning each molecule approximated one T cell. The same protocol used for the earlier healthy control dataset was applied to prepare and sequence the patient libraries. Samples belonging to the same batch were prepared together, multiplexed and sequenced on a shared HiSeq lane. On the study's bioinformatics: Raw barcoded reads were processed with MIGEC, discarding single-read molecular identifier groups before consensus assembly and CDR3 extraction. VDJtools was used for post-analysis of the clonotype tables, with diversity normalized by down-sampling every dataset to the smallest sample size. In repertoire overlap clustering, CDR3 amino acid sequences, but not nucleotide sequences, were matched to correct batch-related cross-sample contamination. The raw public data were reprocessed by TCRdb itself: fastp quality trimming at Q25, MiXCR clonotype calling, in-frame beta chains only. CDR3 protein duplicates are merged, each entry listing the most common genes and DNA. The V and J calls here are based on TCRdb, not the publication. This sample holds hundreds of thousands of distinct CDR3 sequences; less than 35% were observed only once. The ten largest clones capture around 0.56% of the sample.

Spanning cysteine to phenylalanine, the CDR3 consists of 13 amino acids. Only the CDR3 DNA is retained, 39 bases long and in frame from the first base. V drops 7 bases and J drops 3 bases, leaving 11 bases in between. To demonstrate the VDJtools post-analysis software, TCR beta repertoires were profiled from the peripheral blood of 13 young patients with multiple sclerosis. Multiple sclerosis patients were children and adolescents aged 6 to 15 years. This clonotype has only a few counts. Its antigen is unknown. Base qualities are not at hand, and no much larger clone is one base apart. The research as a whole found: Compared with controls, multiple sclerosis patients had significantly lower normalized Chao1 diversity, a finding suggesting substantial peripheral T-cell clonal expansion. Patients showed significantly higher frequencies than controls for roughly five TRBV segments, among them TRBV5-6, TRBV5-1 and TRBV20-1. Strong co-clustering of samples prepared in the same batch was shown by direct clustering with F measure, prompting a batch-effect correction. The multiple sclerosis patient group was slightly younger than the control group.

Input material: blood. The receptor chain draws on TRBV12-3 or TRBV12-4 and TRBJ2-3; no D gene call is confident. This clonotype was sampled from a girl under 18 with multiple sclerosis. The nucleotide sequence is TGTGCCAGCAATCTGGAGATTACAGATACGCAGTATTTT. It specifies CASNLEITDTQYF.